The 22 T cell receptor beta chains below were found in one sample sequenced in a study of T-cell reconstitution after alpha-beta-depleted transplantation in children. Unique molecular identifiers featured in how the TCRbeta library was prepared. TCRdb analysed the PCR reads with MiXCR anew, one entry per CDR3 protein. The data contain about 120,000 distinct CDR3 sequences, 23% of them singletons. The sample consisted of PBMCs, mostly from graft donor cells, taken 180 days after TCRalphabeta/CD19-depleted stem cell transplant. These receptors were taken from a male patient between 2 and 10 years old who had a stem cell transplant for chronic granulomatous disease, so the T cells may come from the graft donor.

There are a few counts of this clonotype. V gene TRBV7-2 combines with J gene TRBJ2-7; possibly TRBD2 for D (6 bases). This CDR3 spans 16 amino acids. The V gene lost 1 base and the J gene lost 2 bases, with 15 bases spanning the gap. Germline values: CDR1 SGHTA, CDR2 FQGNSA. The CDR3 bases are TGTGCCAGCAGCTTAGGGGCCTCTAGCGCCACCTACGAGCAGTACTTC. Amino acid sequence: CASSLGASSATYEQYF.

The chain links TRBV7-2 to TRBJ1-1, with D possibly TRBD1 on 6 matching bases. The CDR3 sequence is 14 residues long. The germline V gene encodes CDR1 SGHTA and CDR2 FQGNSA. Trimming pared 3 bases from V and 2 bases from J, leaving 10 bases between. Here the CDR3 reads CASSFQGRNTEAFF. The CDR3 DNA sequence: TGTGCCAGCAGCTTTCAGGGGCGTAACACTGAAGCTTTCTTT.

In regard to this clonotype: One end of the junction fails to match germline, which may point to a read error. This rearrangement joins TRBV12-3 or TRBV12-4 to TRBJ2-3; 8 bases match TRBD2. This CDR3 is built from 13 residues. The CDR3: CASSYREGHTQYF. CDR3 DNA sequence: TGTGCCAGCAGTTATCGGGAGGGCCATACACAGTATTTT.

This clonotype was picked up many times. The rearrangement links TRBV20-1 to TRBJ2-1; TRBD2 matches 10 bases. The CDR3 has 14 amino acids. V shed 2 bases and J 6 bases; nucleotides not matched to a gene: 4. Per germline, CDR1 DFQATT and CDR2 SNEGSKA (reference sequence). CDR3 DNA sequence: TGCAGTGCTAGAAAGGCTAGCGGGAGCAATGAGCAGTTCTTC. Translating gives CSARKASGSNEQFF.

The table lists this clonotype with a few counts. This chain uses TRBV5-1 with TRBJ2-7; no firm D call. V lost 0 bases and J 3 bases, leaving 13 bases between the germline ends. Germline CDR1 and CDR2: SGHRS and YFSETQ. The CDR3 spans 15 residues. For the CDR3, the DNA is TGCGCCAGCAGCTTGGCCGCCGGACCCGACTACGAGCAGTACTTC. Its translation: CASSLAAGPDYEQYF.

The V and J genes are TRBV21-1 and TRBJ2-7; no DNA check was done on the table's D call, TRBD2. TRBV21-1 is a known pseudogene. CDR3 length equals 16 residues. CDR3 nucleotides: TGTGCCAGCAGCAAATGTTCTAGCGGGGGGTTCTACGAGCAGTACTTC. It encodes CASSKCSSGGFYEQYF.

The chain has TRBV12-3 or TRBV12-4 and TRBJ2-2; the match to TRBD1 covers 9 bases. Unmatched junction bases numbered 3, after V lost 3 bases and J lost 4 bases. This CDR3 is built from 15 residues. CDR3 residues: CASSFGTGSTGELFF. The CDR3, as DNA: TGTGCCAGCAGTTTCGGGACAGGGAGCACCGGGGAGCTGTTTTTT.

This clonotype was detected ten times or more. J is TRBJ2-3 and V is TRBV2; D not resolved. This CDR3 comprises 14 residues. The V gene lost 4 bases and the J gene lost 0 bases, with 8 bases spanning the gap. Per germline, CDR1 SNHLY and CDR2 FYNNEI. DNA of the CDR3: TGTGCCAGCAGTGTAGGTACTAGCACAGATACGCAGTATTTT. This gives the protein CASSVGTSTDTQYF. Together with reference TRBV2 and TRBJ2-3, the CDR3 gives the full variable domain: EPEVTQTPSHQVTQMGQEVILRCVPISNHLYFYWYRQILGQKVEFLVSFYNNEISEKSEIFDDQFSVERPDGSNFTLKIRSTKLEDSAMYFCASSVGTSTDTQYFGPGTRLTVL.

The sample holds many counts of this clonotype. V usage is TRBV7-2 and J usage is TRBJ1-5; no clear D. Trimming cost V 0 bases and J 5 bases, with 8 bases left between them. This CDR3 has 14 residues. Per germline, CDR1 SGHTA and CDR2 FQGNSA. In nucleotides, the CDR3 is TGTGCCAGCAGCTTAGCGCGGGTTGATCAGCCCCAGCATTTT. Residues: CASSLARVDQPQHF.

This clonotype was seen a few times. The chain is built from TRBV9 and TRBJ1-1, with 11 nucleotides matching TRBD1. Germline CDR1 reads SGDLS; CDR2 reads YYNGEE. This CDR3 comprises 16 residues. The junction had 1 base not matched to a gene; V was cut back by 0 bases and J by 0 bases. CDR3 nucleotide sequence: TGTGCCAGCAGCGTAGGGACAGGGGGCATGAACACTGAAGCTTTCTTT. Its protein product is CASSVGTGGMNTEAFF.

The chain joins TRBV20-1 to TRBJ2-3; possibly TRBD1 for D (5 bases). Deletions cut 2 bases from V and 3 bases from J, with 15 bases between. Germline CDR1 reads DFQATT; CDR2 reads SNEGSKA (reference sequence). The CDR3 runs 15 residues. This CDR3 reads CSARNPQVPTDTQYF. CDR3 DNA sequence: TGCAGTGCTAGAAATCCACAGGTACCAACAGATACGCAGTATTTT.

This clonotype was counted at least ten times. This sequence joins TRBV20-1 and TRBJ2-7; 11 bases agree with TRBD2. Unmatched junction bases numbered 11, after V lost 0 bases and J lost 4 bases. This CDR3 is 17 amino acids long. Looked up from germline, CDR1 is DFQATT and CDR2 is SNEGSKA (reference sequence). CDR3 in amino acids: CSAREFVSGRGGYEQYF. The CDR3 nucleotides read TGCAGTGCTAGAGAGTTCGTTAGCGGGAGGGGAGGGTACGAGCAGTACTTC.

This clonotype was seen at least ten times. The rearrangement links TRBV15 to TRBJ2-7; D unclear. Trimming took off 5 bases at V and 5 bases at J, with 13 bases between the two ends. The V gene's germline CDR1 is LNHNV and CDR2 YYDKDF (reference sequence). This CDR3 has 13 amino acids. The CDR3 here is CATSLSSLNEQYF. In nucleotides, the CDR3 is TGTGCCACCAGCTTATCAAGTCTCAACGAGCAGTACTTC.

This clonotype was found a few times. This rearrangement joins TRBV20-1 to TRBJ2-1; 16 bases are shared with TRBD2. V was clipped by 2 bases and J by 10 bases; unmatched bases: 8. Germline V lookup: CDR1 DFQATT, CDR2 SNEGSKA (reference sequence). The CDR3 is 16 residues long. The CDR3 nucleotides are TGCAGTGCTAGATCCGGGACTAGCGGGGGGGCCAGGGAGCAGTTCTTC. This translates into CSARSGTSGGAREQFF.

This clonotype was detected many times. The chain links TRBV7-2 to TRBJ1-6; D not certain. Germline CDR1 and CDR2: SGHTA and FQGNSA. V was cut by 1 base and J by 14 bases, with 9 bases left in between. CDR3 length: 12 amino acids. CDR3 bases: TGTGCCAGCAGCTTAGTCGGGTTAGCCCTCCACTTT. This gives the protein CASSLVGLALHF.

The chain carries TRBV20-1 and TRBJ2-7; 9 bases line up with TRBD1. Germline V gene lookup returns CDR1 DFQATT and CDR2 SNEGSKA (reference sequence). J gave up 4 bases and V 4 bases, and 5 bases lay outside the gene matches. The CDR3 length is 13 residues. The CDR3 region is CSAKRDRDYEQYF. The CDR3, as DNA: TGCAGTGCTAAACGGGACAGGGATTACGAGCAGTACTTC.

The V call is TRBV7-8, the J call TRBJ2-1, with TRBD2 matching 9 bases. The V segment lost 5 bases and the J segment 9 bases; nucleotides outside the gene matches: 14. Per germline, CDR1 SGHVS and CDR2 FQNEAQ. The CDR3 runs 16 residues. Here the CDR3 reads CASSTEAGGNMGEQFF. For the CDR3, the DNA is TGTGCCAGCAGCACTGAAGCGGGGGGCAACATGGGTGAGCAGTTCTTC.

V is TRBV10-2 and J is TRBJ2-3; D unresolved. V was cut by 1 base and J by 2 bases, with 19 bases left in between. The CDR3 has 18 residues. The germline gives CDR1 WSHSY, CDR2 SAAADI. The CDR3 nucleotides are TGCGCCAGCAGTGAGTATTTAGCCGCCGGCGCCTCCACAGATACGCAGTATTTT. Amino acids: CASSEYLAAGASTDTQYF.

This sequence joins TRBV5-3 and TRBJ1-2, with TRBD1 matching 10 bases. TRBV5-3 is reported as an ORF; its role is uncertain. V was clipped by 8 bases and J by 2 bases; unmatched bases: 6. The length of the CDR3 is 14 residues. The DNA for the CDR3 is TGTGCCAGCAGGAGACAGGGGGCGAACTATGGCTACACCTTC. Its translation is CASRRQGANYGYTF.

This clonotype was picked up many times. V usage is TRBV11-2 and J usage is TRBJ1-4, with TRBD1 matching 7 bases. Trimming at V came to 5 bases and at J to 5 bases, leaving 8 bases not matched to a gene. Germline CDR1 SGHAT, CDR2 FQNNGV. This CDR3 has 15 amino acids. The CDR3 coding sequence is TGTGCCAGCAGCGCCAGGACAGGAAGCAATGAAAAACTGTTTTTT. Translating gives CASSARTGSNEKLFF.

This clonotype occurred a few times. The chain recombines TRBV12-3 or TRBV12-4 with TRBJ2-5; 7 positions match TRBD2. Trimming removed 8 bases from V and 5 bases from J; junction bases left unmatched: 8. The CDR3 loop spans 13 amino acids. CDR3 sequence: CASGQRDGETQYF. The CDR3, as DNA: TGTGCCAGCGGCCAGCGGGACGGCGAGACCCAGTACTTC.

This clonotype has at least ten counts. The chain employs TRBV30 and TRBJ1-5; tentative D call: TRBD1 (5 bases). Between the trimmed V and J ends, which lost 3 bases and 4 bases, there was a span of 13 bases. Germline lookup yields CDR1 GTSNPN and CDR2 SVGIG (reference sequence). CDR3 length equals 14 residues. CDR3: CAWSEGSGNQPQHF. CDR3 coding DNA: TGTGCCTGGAGCGAGGGGTCAGGTAATCAGCCCCAGCATTTT.